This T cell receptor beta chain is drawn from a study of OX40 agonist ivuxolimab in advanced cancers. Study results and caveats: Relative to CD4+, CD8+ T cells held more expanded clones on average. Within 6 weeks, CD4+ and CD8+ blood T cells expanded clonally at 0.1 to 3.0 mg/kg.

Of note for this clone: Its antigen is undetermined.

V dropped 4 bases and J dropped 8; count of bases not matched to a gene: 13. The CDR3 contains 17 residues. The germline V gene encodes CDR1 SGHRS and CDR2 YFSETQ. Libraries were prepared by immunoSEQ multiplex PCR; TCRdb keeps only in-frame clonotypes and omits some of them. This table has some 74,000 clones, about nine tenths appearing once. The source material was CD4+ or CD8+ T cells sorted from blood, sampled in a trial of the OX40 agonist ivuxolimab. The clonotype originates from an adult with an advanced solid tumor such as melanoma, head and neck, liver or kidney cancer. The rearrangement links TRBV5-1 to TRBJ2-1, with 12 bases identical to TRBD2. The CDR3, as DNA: TGCGCCAGCAGCCAAACTAGCGGGAGGCCCGCCGAGCATGAGCAGTTCTTC. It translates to CASSQTSGRPAEHEQFF.